These T cell receptor beta chains were read from a single sample in a study of blood T cells in healthy people across ages. MiXCR, run by TCRdb on the 5' RACE reads, gives a single entry per CDR3 protein. The sample yields about 1.7 million distinct CDR3 sequences, roughly 30% seen once. The sequenced sample was blood. Every receptor here comes from a woman aged 25 to 39 in good health. CDR3s include the opening cysteine and the closing phenylalanine or tryptophan. A D gene is named only where the DNA matches it firmly. Only some rows state a clone size, as once, few, many or a class for expanded clones.

abundance,d_gene,j_gene,v_gene,CDR3aa,CDR3nt
few,.,TRBJ2-6,TRBV5-1,CASSLAMGANVLTF,TGCGCCAGCAGCTTGGCAATGGGGGCCAACGTCCTGACTTTC
many,TRBD2,TRBJ2-1,TRBV12-3/TRBV12-4,CASSWIAPGLGNEQFF,TGTGCCAGCAGTTGGATAGCCCCGGGACTAGGGAATGAGCAGTTCTTC
.,.,TRBJ2-1,TRBV29-1,CSVRTQHTQFF,TGCAGCGTCCGGACCCAACATACGCAGTTCTTC
.,.,TRBJ2-1,TRBV5-6,CASSLEGTGRETQFF,TGTGCCAGCAGCTTGGAGGGAACAGGCAGGGAGACCCAGTTCTTC
.,.,TRBJ1-1,TRBV12-3/TRBV12-4,CASSPSNRNTEAFF,TGTGCCAGCAGTCCAAGTAACAGGAACACTGAAGCTTTCTTT
.,.,TRBJ2-1,TRBV13,CASSRHKISYNEQFF,TGTGCCAGCAGCCGTCATAAGATCTCCTACAATGAGCAGTTCTTC
.,.,TRBJ1-2,TRBV7-2,CAIRGLQVGYTF,TGTGCCATTCGGGGACTTCAAGTAGGCTACACCTTC
.,TRBD2,TRBJ2-5,TRBV18,CASLPTPTSGETQYF,TGTGCCAGCTTACCAACTCCGACTAGCGGGGAGACCCAGTACTTC
.,.,TRBJ1-1,TRBV5-1,CASTPRVGTTEAFF,TGCGCCAGCACCCCCAGGGTCGGGACCACTGAAGCTTTCTTT
.,TRBD2,TRBJ2-1,TRBV9,CASSAKVFGGEQFF,TGTGCCAGCAGCGCAAAGGTATTCGGGGGGGAGCAGTTCTTC
few,.,TRBJ1-5,TRBV20-1,CSALSLGGNQPQHF,TGCAGTGCCCTTTCGCTAGGTGGCAATCAGCCCCAGCATTTT
.,.,TRBJ2-3,TRBV13,CASSLQSGSTDTQYF,TGTGCCAGCAGCTTACAGTCAGGAAGCACAGATACGCAGTATTTT
.,.,TRBJ1-2,TRBV2,CASGTREKRGYTF,TGTGCCAGCGGCACTCGGGAGAAGCGCGGCTACACCTTC
many,.,TRBJ2-5,TRBV5-1,CASSADQETQYF,TGCGCCAGCAGCGCCGACCAAGAGACCCAGTACTTC
.,.,TRBJ2-7,TRBV5-1,CASSSERAYEQYF,TGCGCCAGCAGCTCGGAGCGGGCGTACGAGCAGTACTTC
.,TRBD1,TRBJ1-2,TRBV15,CATSSNRGYGYTF,TGTGCCACCAGCAGTAACAGGGGCTATGGCTACACCTTC
.,.,TRBJ1-5,TRBV29-1,CSVVVAGQPQHF,TGCAGCGTTGTGGTGGCGGGTCAGCCCCAGCATTTT
.,.,TRBJ2-1,TRBV7-9,CASSLFRGKTYNEQFF,TGTGCCAGCAGCTTATTTCGAGGAAAAACTTACAATGAGCAGTTCTTC
many,TRBD2,TRBJ2-1,TRBV20-1,CSAMTSGDNEQFF,TGCAGTGCTATGACTAGCGGGGACAATGAGCAGTTCTTC
few,TRBD1,TRBJ1-4,TRBV20-1,CSVRDRGNEKLFF,TGCAGTGTGAGGGACAGGGGTAATGAAAAACTGTTTTTT
.,.,TRBJ2-3,TRBV14,CASALQGTDTQYF,TGTGCCAGCGCCCTACAGGGCACAGATACGCAGTATTTT